What follows are 6 T cell receptor beta chains derived from one specimen sequenced in a study of blood T cell repertoires in COVID-19. This table comes from immunoSEQ multiplex PCR, and its TCRdb copy is limited to in-frame clones, with some not included. Of around 280,000 clones in the sample, under 90% were seen once. What was sequenced was PBMCs or T cells enriched from blood (not recorded which). These TCRs come from a woman in her forties who had recovered from COVID-19.

The rearrangement uses TRBV5-1 and TRBJ2-5; no clear D. Trimming removed 1 base at V and 4 bases at J, with 8 bases between. The germline V gene has CDR1 SGHRS and CDR2 YFSETQ. The CDR3 runs to 13 residues. The CDR3 DNA reads as TGCGCCAGCAGCTTGTTTGGCGGAGAGACCCAGTACTTC. Translated: CASSLFGGETQYF.

This clone turned up a few times. CDR3 residues: CASSLLANRGNFDTQYF. CDR3 DNA sequence: TGCGCCAGCAGCTTATTAGCGAACAGGGGGAATTTTGATACGCAGTATTTT. The V gene is TRBV5-1, the J gene TRBJ2-3; 8 bases line up with TRBD1. Trimming at V came to 2 bases and at J to 6 bases, leaving 14 bases not matched to a gene. CDR3 length equals 17 residues. CDR1 is SGHRS, CDR2 YFSETQ, per germline.

Worth noting for this clone: The junction departs from the called germline gene at one end, perhaps through a read error. The chain combines TRBV15 with TRBJ2-2, with 8 positions matching TRBD2. This CDR3 is built from 17 residues. Germline CDR1 reads LNHNV; CDR2 reads YYDKDF (reference sequence). In nucleotides, the CDR3 is TGTGCCACCAGCAGAGATAAGGTAGCGGGGAACGCCGGGGAGCTGTTTTTT. It codes for CATSRDKVAGNAGELFF.

This clone has a handful of counts. The chain couples TRBV3-1 (or the pseudogene TRBV3-2) to TRBJ1-1, with 8 bases fitting TRBD1. This CDR3 has 14 residues. Trimming cost V 6 bases and J 4 bases; bases outside gene matches: 7. Germline V gene sequence: CDR1 LGHDT, CDR2 YNNKEL (reference sequence). The chain's CDR3 is CASRNGQGGTEAFF. The CDR3 region has the DNA TGTGCCAGCAGGAATGGACAGGGTGGCACTGAAGCTTTCTTT.

The chain uses TRBV30 and TRBJ2-5; possible D gene TRBD1, 6 bases. Germline CDR1 reads GTSNPN; CDR2 reads SVGIG (reference sequence). Trimming stripped 7 bases from V and 7 bases from J, with 13 bases between. This CDR3 has 11 amino acids. The CDR3 reads CAFAGEWTQYF. DNA for the CDR3: TGTGCCTTCGCAGGGGAATGGACCCAGTACTTC.

CDR3 bases: TGCGCCAGCAGCCCGGCGGGGGATTTCATGGACATTCAGTACTTC. Its translation is CASSPAGDFMDIQYF. The chain is built from TRBV5-1 and TRBJ2-4; 7 bases are a match to TRBD2. CDR1 is SGHRS and CDR2 is YFSETQ in the germline V gene. V shed 4 bases and J 8 bases; nucleotides not matched to a gene: 12. The CDR3 is 15 amino acids.